These 3 T cell receptor beta chains were sequenced from one sample in a study of T cells expressing NK-cell markers. From the 5' RACE reads, TCRdb lists one entry per CDR3 protein and no DNA. Across hundreds of thousands of distinct CDR3 sequences, the top ten clones capture roughly 3.5% of the sample. Sequencing was done on a sample of blood T cells: a sorted CD56 or NKG2C T cell subset, CD4+ or CD8+ T cells, or bulk PBMC T cells (not recorded which). The receptors were sampled from a man between 18 and 29 years old in good health.

The chain has TRBV27 and TRBJ1-6; the D call of TRBD1 rests on TCRdb alone, since no DNA is present to check it. CDR1 MNHEY and CDR2 SMNVEV come from the germline V gene (reference sequence). This CDR3 is built from 18 residues. The CDR3 sequence is CASSFQPRDRDHNSPLHF.

Here the CDR3 reads CASSLEGVGPGGGELFF. The chain has TRBV5-1 and TRBJ2-2; TCRdb returns TRBD1, unconfirmable since there is no DNA. The CDR3 has 17 amino acids. Germline loops: CDR1 SGHRS, CDR2 YFSETQ.

The CDR3 loop is CASSLDPSRSEQFF. V gene TRBV11-2 combines with J gene TRBJ2-1; with no DNA, the TCRdb D assignment of TRBD1 cannot be verified. Per the germline V gene, CDR1 is SGHAT and CDR2 is FQNNGV. The CDR3 contains 14 residues.